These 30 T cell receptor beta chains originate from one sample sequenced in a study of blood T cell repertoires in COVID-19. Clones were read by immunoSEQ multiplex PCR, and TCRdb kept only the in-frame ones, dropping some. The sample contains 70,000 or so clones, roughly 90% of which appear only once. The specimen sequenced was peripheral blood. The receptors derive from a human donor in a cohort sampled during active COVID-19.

The CDR3 DNA is TGTGCCAGCAGTTTAAAGGCGGGGGCCCTTATTGAGCAGTACTTC. It encodes CASSLKAGALIEQYF. This chain uses TRBV7-2 with TRBJ2-7; possible D gene TRBD2, 7 bases. Trimming pared 6 bases from V and 7 bases from J, leaving 22 bases between. The V gene's germline CDR1 is SGHTA and CDR2 FQGNSA. There are 15 residues in the CDR3.

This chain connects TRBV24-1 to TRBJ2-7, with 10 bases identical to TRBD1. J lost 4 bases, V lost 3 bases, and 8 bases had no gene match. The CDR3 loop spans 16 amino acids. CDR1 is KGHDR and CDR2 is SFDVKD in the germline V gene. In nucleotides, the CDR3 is TGTGCCACCAGTGATCCCGGGACAGGGGAACCTTACGAGCAGTACTTC. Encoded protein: CATSDPGTGEPYEQYF.

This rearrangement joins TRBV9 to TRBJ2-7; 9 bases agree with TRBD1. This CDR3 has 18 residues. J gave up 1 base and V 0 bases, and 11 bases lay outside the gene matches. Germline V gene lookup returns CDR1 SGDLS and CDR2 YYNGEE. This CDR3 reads CASSVGPLGQGPSYEQYF. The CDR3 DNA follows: TGTGCCAGCAGCGTAGGCCCGCTGGGACAGGGACCTTCCTACGAGCAGTACTTC.

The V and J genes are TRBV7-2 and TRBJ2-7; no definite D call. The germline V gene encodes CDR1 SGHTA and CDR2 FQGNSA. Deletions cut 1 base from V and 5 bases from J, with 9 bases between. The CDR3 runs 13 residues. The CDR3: CASSLGADHEQYF. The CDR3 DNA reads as TGTGCCAGCAGCTTAGGGGCTGACCACGAGCAGTACTTC. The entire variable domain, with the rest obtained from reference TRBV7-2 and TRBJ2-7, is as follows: GAGVSQSPSNKVTEKGKDVELRCDPISGHTALYWYRQSLGQGLEFLIYFQGNSAPDKSGLPSDRFSAERTGGSVSTLTIQRTQQEDSAVYLCASSLGADHEQYFGPGTRLTVT.

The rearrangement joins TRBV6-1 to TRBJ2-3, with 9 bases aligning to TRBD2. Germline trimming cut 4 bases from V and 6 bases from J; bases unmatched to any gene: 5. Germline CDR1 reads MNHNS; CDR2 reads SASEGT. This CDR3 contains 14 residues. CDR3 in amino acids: CASSAAGGKDTQYF. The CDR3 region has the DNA TGTGCCAGCAGTGCAGCGGGAGGCAAGGATACGCAGTATTTT.

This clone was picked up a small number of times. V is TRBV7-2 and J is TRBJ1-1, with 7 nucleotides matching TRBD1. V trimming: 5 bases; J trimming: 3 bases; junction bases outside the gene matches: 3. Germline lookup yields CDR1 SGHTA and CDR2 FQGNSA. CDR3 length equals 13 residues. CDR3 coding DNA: TGTGCCAGCAGCCCGGACAGGTACACTGAAGCTTTCTTT. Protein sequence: CASSPDRYTEAFF.

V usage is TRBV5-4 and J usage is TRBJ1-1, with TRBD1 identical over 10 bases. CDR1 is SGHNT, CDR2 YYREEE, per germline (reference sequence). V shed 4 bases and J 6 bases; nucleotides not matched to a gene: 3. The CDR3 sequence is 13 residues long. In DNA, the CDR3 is TGTGCCAGCAGCACGGACAGGGGGGCTGAAGCTTTCTTT. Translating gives CASSTDRGAEAFF. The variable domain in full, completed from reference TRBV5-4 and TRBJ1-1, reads ETGVTQSPTHLIKTRGQQVTLRCSSQSGHNTVSWYQQALGQGPQFIFQYYREEENGRGNFPPRFSGLQFPNYSSELNVNALELDDSALYLCASSTDRGAEAFFGQGTRLTVV.

CDR3 nucleotides: TGTGCCAGCAGTTCGGGACACCGTAACAATCAGCCCCAGCATTTT. The encoded protein is CASSSGHRNNQPQHF. V is TRBV7-2 and J is TRBJ1-5, with D maybe TRBD1 (6 bases). CDR1 is SGHTA and CDR2 is FQGNSA in the germline V gene. V lost 6 bases to trimming and J lost 3 bases, with 15 bases between them. The CDR3 has 15 amino acids.

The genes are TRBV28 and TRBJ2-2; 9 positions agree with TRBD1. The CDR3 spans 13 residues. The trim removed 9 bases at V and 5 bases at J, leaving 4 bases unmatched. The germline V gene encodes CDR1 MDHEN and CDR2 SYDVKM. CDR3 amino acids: CASRDRVTGELFF. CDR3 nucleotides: TGTGCCAGTCGGGACAGGGTTACCGGGGAGCTGTTTTTT. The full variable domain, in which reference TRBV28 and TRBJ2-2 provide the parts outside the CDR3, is DVKVTQSSRYLVKRTGEKVFLECVQDMDHENMFWYRQDPGLGLRLIYFSYDVKMKEKGDIPEGYSVSREKKERFSLILESASTNQTSMYLCASRDRVTGELFFGEGSRLTVL.

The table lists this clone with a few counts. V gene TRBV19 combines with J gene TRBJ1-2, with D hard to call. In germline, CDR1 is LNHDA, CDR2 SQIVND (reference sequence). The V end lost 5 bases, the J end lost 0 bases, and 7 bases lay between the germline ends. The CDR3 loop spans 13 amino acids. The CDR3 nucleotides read TGTGCCAGTAGTGCGGGTCCTAACTATGGCTACACCTTC. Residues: CASSAGPNYGYTF. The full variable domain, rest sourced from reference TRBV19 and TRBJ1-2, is DGGITQSPKYLFRKEGQNVTLSCEQNLNHDAMYWYRQDPGQGLRLIYYSQIVNDFQKGDIAEGYSVSREKKESFPLTVTSAQKNPTAFYLCASSAGPNYGYTFGSGTRLTVV.

CDR3: CASSLGQSYEQYF. In nucleotides, the CDR3 is TGTGCCAGCAGTTTGGGACAGTCCTACGAGCAGTACTTC. The chain is built from TRBV27 and TRBJ2-7; 7 nucleotides agree with TRBD1. CDR3 length equals 13 residues. CDR1 MNHEY and CDR2 SMNVEV come from the germline V gene (reference sequence). Trimming took 3 bases from V and 1 from J; bases not matched to a gene: 0.

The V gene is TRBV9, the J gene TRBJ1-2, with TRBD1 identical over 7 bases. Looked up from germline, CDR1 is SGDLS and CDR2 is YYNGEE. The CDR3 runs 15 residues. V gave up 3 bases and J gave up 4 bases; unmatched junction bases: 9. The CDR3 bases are TGTGCCAGCAGCGCGGAAGGGGGCATGGGCTATGGCTACACCTTC. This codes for CASSAEGGMGYGYTF.

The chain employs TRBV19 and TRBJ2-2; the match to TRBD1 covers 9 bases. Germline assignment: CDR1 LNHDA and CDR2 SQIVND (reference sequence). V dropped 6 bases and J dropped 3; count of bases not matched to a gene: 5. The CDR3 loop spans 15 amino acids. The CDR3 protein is CASSLDRGYTGELFF. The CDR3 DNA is TGTGCCAGTAGCCTAGACAGGGGGTACACCGGGGAGCTGTTTTTT.

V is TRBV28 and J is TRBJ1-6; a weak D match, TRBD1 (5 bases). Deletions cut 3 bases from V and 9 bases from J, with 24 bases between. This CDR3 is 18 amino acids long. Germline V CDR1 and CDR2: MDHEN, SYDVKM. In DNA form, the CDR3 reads TGTGCCAGCAGTTTGGCCCCGGGGGAGGGCTCCCTTACTTCACCCCTCCACTTT. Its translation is CASSLAPGEGSLTSPLHF.

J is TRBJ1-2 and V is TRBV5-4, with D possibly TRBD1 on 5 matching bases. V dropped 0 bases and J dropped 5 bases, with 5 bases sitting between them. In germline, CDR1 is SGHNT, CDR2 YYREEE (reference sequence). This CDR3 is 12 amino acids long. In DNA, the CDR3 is TGTGCCAGCAGCTTGGAGGGGTATGGCTACACCTTC. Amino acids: CASSLEGYGYTF.

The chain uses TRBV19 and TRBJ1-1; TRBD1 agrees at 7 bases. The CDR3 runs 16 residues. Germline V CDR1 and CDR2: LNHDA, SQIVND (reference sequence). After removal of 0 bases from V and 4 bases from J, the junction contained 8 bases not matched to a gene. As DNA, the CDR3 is TGTGCCAGTAGTATAGAAGACAGGGAAGAGGGCACTGAAGCTTTCTTT. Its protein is CASSIEDREEGTEAFF.

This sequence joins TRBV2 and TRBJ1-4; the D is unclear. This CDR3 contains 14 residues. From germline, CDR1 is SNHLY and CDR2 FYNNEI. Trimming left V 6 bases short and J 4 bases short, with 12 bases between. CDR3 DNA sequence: TGTGCCAGCAGAGGTGGAGGGTTTAATGAAAAACTGTTTTTT. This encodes CASRGGGFNEKLFF.

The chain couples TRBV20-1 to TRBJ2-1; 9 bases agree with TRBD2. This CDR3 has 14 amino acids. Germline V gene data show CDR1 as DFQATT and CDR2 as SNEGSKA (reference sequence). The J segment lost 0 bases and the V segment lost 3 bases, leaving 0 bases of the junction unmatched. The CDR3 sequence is CSASSGSSYNEQFF. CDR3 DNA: TGCAGTGCTAGTAGCGGGAGCTCCTACAATGAGCAGTTCTTC.

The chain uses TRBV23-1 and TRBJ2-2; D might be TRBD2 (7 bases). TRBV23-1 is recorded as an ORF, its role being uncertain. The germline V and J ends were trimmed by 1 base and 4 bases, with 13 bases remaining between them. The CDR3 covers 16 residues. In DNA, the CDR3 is TGCGCCAGCAGTCAATTGGCGGGGGCGACCACCGGGGAGCTGTTTTTT. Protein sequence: CASSQLAGATTGELFF.

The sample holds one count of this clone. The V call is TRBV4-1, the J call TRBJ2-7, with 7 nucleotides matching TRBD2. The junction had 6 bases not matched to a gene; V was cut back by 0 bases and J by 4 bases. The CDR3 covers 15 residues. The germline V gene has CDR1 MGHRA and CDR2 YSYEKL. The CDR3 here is CASSQEGWGGYEQYF. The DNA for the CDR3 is TGCGCCAGCAGCCAAGAAGGATGGGGGGGGTACGAGCAGTACTTC.

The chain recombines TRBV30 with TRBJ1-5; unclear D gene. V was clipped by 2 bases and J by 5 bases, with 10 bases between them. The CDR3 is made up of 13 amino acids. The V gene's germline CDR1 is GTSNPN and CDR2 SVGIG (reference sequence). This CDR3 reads CAWSPGKDQPQHF. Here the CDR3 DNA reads TGTGCCTGGAGTCCGGGAAAGGATCAGCCCCAGCATTTT.

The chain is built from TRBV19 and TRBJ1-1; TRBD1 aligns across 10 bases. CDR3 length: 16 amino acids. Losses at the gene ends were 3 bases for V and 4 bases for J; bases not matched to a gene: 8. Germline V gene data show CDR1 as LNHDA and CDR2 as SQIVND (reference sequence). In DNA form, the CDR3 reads TGTGCCAGTAGTATCGGACAGGGGGGTGGTGGCACTGAAGCTTTCTTT. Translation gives CASSIGQGGGGTEAFF. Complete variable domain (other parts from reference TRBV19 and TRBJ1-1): DGGITQSPKYLFRKEGQNVTLSCEQNLNHDAMYWYRQDPGQGLRLIYYSQIVNDFQKGDIAEGYSVSREKKESFPLTVTSAQKNPTAFYLCASSIGQGGGGTEAFFGQGTRLTVV.

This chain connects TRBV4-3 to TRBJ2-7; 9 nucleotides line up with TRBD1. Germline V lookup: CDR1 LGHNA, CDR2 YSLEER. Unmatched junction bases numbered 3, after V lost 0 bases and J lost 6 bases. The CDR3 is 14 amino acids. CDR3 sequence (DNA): TGCGCCAGCAGCCAAGAACAGGGGGCAAGCGAGCAGTACTTC. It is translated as CASSQEQGASEQYF.

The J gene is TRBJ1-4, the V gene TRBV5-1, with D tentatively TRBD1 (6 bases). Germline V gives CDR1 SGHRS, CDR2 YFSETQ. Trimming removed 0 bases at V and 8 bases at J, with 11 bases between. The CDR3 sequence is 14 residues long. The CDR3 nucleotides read TGCGCCAGCAGCTTGGTCCAGGGGCGAGAAAAACTGTTTTTT. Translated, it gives CASSLVQGREKLFF. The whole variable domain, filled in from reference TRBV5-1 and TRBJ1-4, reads KAGVTQTPRYLIKTRGQQVTLSCSPISGHRSVSWYQQTPGQGLQFLFEYFSETQRNKGNFPGRFSGRQFSNSRSEMNVSTLELGDSALYLCASSLVQGREKLFFGSGTQLSVL.

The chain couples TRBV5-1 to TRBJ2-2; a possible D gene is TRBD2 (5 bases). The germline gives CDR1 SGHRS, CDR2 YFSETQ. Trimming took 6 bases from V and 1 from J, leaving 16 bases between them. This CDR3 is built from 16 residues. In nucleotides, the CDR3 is TGCGCCAGCATTCGAGGGCCAGAAGGGAACACCGGGGAGCTGTTTTTT. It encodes CASIRGPEGNTGELFF.

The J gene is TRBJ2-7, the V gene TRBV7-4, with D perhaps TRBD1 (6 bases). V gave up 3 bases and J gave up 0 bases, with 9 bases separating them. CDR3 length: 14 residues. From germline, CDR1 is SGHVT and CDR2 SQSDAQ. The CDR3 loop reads CASSFEDSSYEQYF. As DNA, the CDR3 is TGTGCCAGCAGCTTCGAGGACAGCTCCTACGAGCAGTACTTC.

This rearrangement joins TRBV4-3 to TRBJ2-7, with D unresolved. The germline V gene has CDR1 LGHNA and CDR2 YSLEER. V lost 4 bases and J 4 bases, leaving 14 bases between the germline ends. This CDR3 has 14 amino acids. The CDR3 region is CASSPRSFDYEQYF. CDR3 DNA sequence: TGCGCCAGCAGCCCTCGGTCCTTTGATTACGAGCAGTACTTC.

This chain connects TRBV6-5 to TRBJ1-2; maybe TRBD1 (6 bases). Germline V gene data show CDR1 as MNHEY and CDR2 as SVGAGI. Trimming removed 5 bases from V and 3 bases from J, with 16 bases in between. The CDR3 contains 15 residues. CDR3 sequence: CASSLRGGSDYGYTF. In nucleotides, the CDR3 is TGTGCCAGCAGTCTAAGGGGGGGAAGCGACTATGGCTACACCTTC.

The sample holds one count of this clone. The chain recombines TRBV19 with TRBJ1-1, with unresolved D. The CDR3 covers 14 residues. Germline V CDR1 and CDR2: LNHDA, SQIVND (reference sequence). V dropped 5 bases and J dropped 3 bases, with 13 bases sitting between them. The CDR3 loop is CASSSGLAHTEAFF. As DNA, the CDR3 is TGTGCCAGTAGTTCTGGACTAGCGCACACTGAAGCTTTCTTT.

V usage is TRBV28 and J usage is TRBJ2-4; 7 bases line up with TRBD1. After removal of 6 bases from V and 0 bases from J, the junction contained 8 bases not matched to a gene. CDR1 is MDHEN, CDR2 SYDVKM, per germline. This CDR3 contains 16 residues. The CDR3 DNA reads TGTGCCAGCAGCCTTCGGACAGGCCTAGCCAAAAACATTCAGTACTTC. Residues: CASSLRTGLAKNIQYF.